Listed below are T cell receptor beta chains from one sample, sequenced in a study of blood T cell repertoires in COVID-19. Profiling relied on immunoSEQ multiplex PCR, and the TCRdb table lists in-frame clones only, not all of them. Found here are roughly 100,000 clones, 70% to 75% of them singletons; the top ten hold approximately 0.9%. The sample taken for sequencing was peripheral blood. The receptors stem from a human donor with acute or convalescent COVID-19. The donor label of this sample is uncertain. Each CDR3 is given with its conserved first and last residue. Each record gives: clone size, D gene, V gene, J gene, CDR3 DNA, CDR3 protein. D genes are given only for firm matches. Clone sizes are given selectively: once, few, many, or a class where the clone is expanded.

.,.,TRBV6-5,TRBJ2-3,TGTGCCAGCAGTCCTAGACCTGATACGCAGTATTTT,CASSPRPDTQYF
.,TRBD2,TRBV28,TRBJ2-3,TGTGCCAGCGGGGCGGGGGGGCCTGACACAGATACGCAGTATTTT,CASGAGGPDTDTQYF
.,TRBD1,TRBV7-9,TRBJ1-2,TGTGCCAGCAGCTTGGCAGGGGGCTATGGCTACACCTTC,CASSLAGGYGYTF
.,.,TRBV20-1,TRBJ2-7,TGCAGTGCTTCCCCAGGGCCCGAGCAGTACTTC,CSASPGPEQYF
.,TRBD2,TRBV15,TRBJ2-1,TGTGCCACCAGCGCCCGGGGGGGTGAGCAGTTCTTC,CATSARGGEQFF
once,.,TRBV2,TRBJ1-2,TGTGCCAGCAGTGAAGAAGCAGGGGCCCATGGCTACACCTTC,CASSEEAGAHGYTF
.,.,TRBV5-4,TRBJ2-3,TGTGCCAGCAGCTTTCGGGGGGCCACAGATACGCAGTATTTT,CASSFRGATDTQYF
few,.,TRBV5-1,TRBJ1-3,TGCGCCAGCAGCTTGGTTGGGGCCTCTGGAAACACCATATATTTT,CASSLVGASGNTIYF
few,TRBD2,TRBV10-3,TRBJ2-1,TGTGCCATCAGTAGCGGGGGGGCGAATGAGCAGTTCTTC,CAISSGGANEQFF
.,.,TRBV3-1/TRBV3-2,TRBJ1-6,TGTGCCAGCAGCTTGACAGTCTCACCCCTCCACTTT,CASSLTVSPLHF
.,.,TRBV10-3,TRBJ2-3,TGTGCCATCAGCGACAGGACTCCGGGGCCCCCAGATACGCAGTATTTT,CAISDRTPGPPDTQYF
.,TRBD2,TRBV7-3,TRBJ2-5,TGTGCCAGCAGCTTGTCGACTAGCGGGGGACAAGAGACCCAGTACTTC,CASSLSTSGGQETQYF
.,.,TRBV11-2,TRBJ2-3,TGTGCCAGCAGCTTTAGCGGCACAGATACGCAGTATTTT,CASSFSGTDTQYF
.,TRBD1,TRBV25-1,TRBJ1-6,TGTGCCAGCAGTGGGGACAGGGGGAAAAATTCACCCCTCCACTTT,CASSGDRGKNSPLHF
few,.,TRBV19,TRBJ1-3,TGTGCCAGTAGTCTCGGGAACACCATATATTTT,CASSLGNTIYF
.,TRBD2,TRBV9,TRBJ2-5,TGTGCCAGCAGCCCAGGACTAGCGGGGGTTCTCATGGAGACCCAGTACTTC,CASSPGLAGVLMETQYF
few,.,TRBV18,TRBJ2-7,TGTGCCAGCTCTTCAGGTGGGGGGAACCGAGGCGAGCAGTACTTC,CASSSGGGNRGEQYF
.,.,TRBV6-6,TRBJ2-5,TGTGCCAGCAGTTACAATGCGGTTCAAGAGACCCAGTACTTC,CASSYNAVQETQYF
.,.,TRBV7-9,TRBJ2-7,TGTGCCAGCAGCACACAGACGGACTACGAGCAGTACTTC,CASSTQTDYEQYF
medium-sized,TRBD2,TRBV3-1/TRBV3-2,TRBJ2-1,TGTGCCAGCAGCCATCCTCCGGGTGGCGGGGGGGCAGGAAATGAGCAGTTCTTC,CASSHPPGGGGAGNEQFF
.,TRBD1,TRBV2,TRBJ1-1,TGTGCCAGACAGGCGGGACAGACCATGAACACTGAAGCTTTCTTT,CARQAGQTMNTEAFF
.,.,TRBV6-5,TRBJ1-1,TGTGCCAGCAGTTACATAGCCCCCAGGGTTACTGAAGCTTTCTTT,CASSYIAPRVTEAFF
.,TRBD1,TRBV12-3/TRBV12-4,TRBJ2-7,TGTGCCAGCAGCCCGACAGGGGGATACGAGCAGTACTTC,CASSPTGGYEQYF
.,.,TRBV27,TRBJ2-1,TGTGCCAGCAGTTCCGAGCAGGGCCTCCTGTATGAGCAGTTCTTC,CASSSEQGLLYEQFF
.,TRBD1,TRBV2,TRBJ1-6,TGTGCCAGCAAGGGGCCGGGACAGAATAATTCACCCCTCCACTTT,CASKGPGQNNSPLHF
once,.,TRBV29-1,TRBJ1-2,TGCAGCGCCGGGACACCCCAACACACCTTC,CSAGTPQHTF
.,.,TRBV9,TRBJ2-1,TGTGCCAGCAGCGTAGCGAACTCAAAGAGCTCCTACAATGAGCAGTTCTTC,CASSVANSKSSYNEQFF
.,.,TRBV18,TRBJ1-6,TGTGCCAGCTCACCACAGGCAGGGGCGAATTCACCCCTCCACTTT,CASSPQAGANSPLHF
.,TRBD1,TRBV5-1,TRBJ1-4,TGCGCCAGCAGCCGACAGGGACAGACTAATGAAAAACTGTTTTTT,CASSRQGQTNEKLFF
.,.,TRBV6-5,TRBJ1-1,TGTGCCAGCATAGGGAGCCACACTGAAGCTTTCTTT,CASIGSHTEAFF
.,TRBD1,TRBV19,TRBJ2-3,TGTGCCAGTAGTCCCCGACAGGGAAGAGATACGCAGTATTTT,CASSPRQGRDTQYF
.,.,TRBV27,TRBJ1-2,TGTGCCAGCAGTTTACGCCCTACACAGGGTGGCGGCTACACCTTC,CASSLRPTQGGGYTF
.,.,TRBV18,TRBJ1-1,TGTGCCAGCTCACAGGAAGACAGGTTTACTGAAGCTTTCTTT,CASSQEDRFTEAFF
.,.,TRBV5-1,TRBJ2-7,TGCGCCAGCAGCTTGGTGGGAGCTCCCAACGAGCAGTACTTC,CASSLVGAPNEQYF
.,TRBD1,TRBV29-1,TRBJ1-2,TGCAGCTTCCAAAAGGACAGGGAAGGCTACACCTTC,CSFQKDREGYTF
.,.,TRBV19,TRBJ2-2,TGTGCCAGCGACACATTGAACACCGGGGAGCTGTTTTTT,CASDTLNTGELFF
.,.,TRBV12-5,TRBJ1-3,TGTGCTAGTGGTTTGGTAACTGGGCGAATCTCTGGAAACACCATATATTTT,CASGLVTGRISGNTIYF
.,TRBD2,TRBV28,TRBJ2-3,TGTGCCGCAGCGGGGGGCTACACAGATACGCAGTATTTT,CAAAGGYTDTQYF
.,.,TRBV4-1,TRBJ1-3,TGCGCCAGCAGCCAAGCGTTTGGGAGAGTCGGGAATCCGGGGACATCTGGAAACACCATATATTTT,CASSQAFGRVGNPGTSGNTIYF
.,TRBD1,TRBV28,TRBJ2-7,TGTGCCAGCAGTCCCGGGGGACAGGGTTACGAGCAGTACTTC,CASSPGGQGYEQYF